The source of this T cell receptor (beta chain) is a study of T cell repertoires in cytomegalovirus infection (dated by TCRdb to the late 2010s). About the full investigation: The HLA type of each donor mattered for the analysis, because public TCR beta signatures pointed to carriage of CMV infection along with the matching HLA type.

The study at large found these results: The ex vivo response was dominated by HLA-C-restricted CMV-specific TCR beta clonotypes, which also provided the single most frequent clonotype in two of eight donors. Carriers of CMV infection plus the relevant HLA type were discriminated by the cumulative frequency of public TCR beta family members in the study cohort and in an independent approximately 350-donor cohort.

This clonotype has more than one count but fewer than ten. The antigen it recognizes is unknown. Base qualities are not provided; no much larger clone lies one nucleotide away. The germline V gene (reference sequence) provides CDR1 DFQATT and CDR2 SNEGSKA. The junction shows trimming of 7 bases on V and 1 base on J, and the gene matches do not reach 3 bases of it. The CDR3 has 13 amino acids, counting the end cysteine and phenylalanine. The CDR3 DNA has 39 bases and is translated from base 1. Sequenced using an Illumina HiSeq 1500. TCRdb itself trimmed the public reads at Q25 with fastp, ran MiXCR and retained productive beta chains. Here each entry gathers all rows of one CDR3 protein and keeps the most common genes and DNA. The sample table shows about 490,000 distinct CDR3 sequences, and around 11% are seen once. The ten top clones hold roughly a tenth of the sample.

Rearrangement joined TRBV20-1 to TRBJ2-2, with 7 middle bases fitting TRBD2. Sequences were obtained from PBMCs. The clonotype was recovered from a human donor in good health (CMV status not recorded). Some clones in this sample may be carry-over from other donors' samples. The nucleotide sequence is TGCAGTGTTAAGCGGGAGAACACCGGGGAGCTGTTTTTT. The translation is CSVKRENTGELFF.